The rows below give T cell receptor beta chains drawn from one sample of a study of graft-versus-host responses after intestinal transplantation. Profiled with immunoSEQ multiplex PCR; TCRdb holds only in-frame clones, not every one. The sample holds roughly 14,000 clones, around 87% seen once. The sequenced sample was bone marrow, obtained around 120 days after intestinal transplantation. Every receptor here comes from a human patient who received an intestinal transplant, so some T cells may come from the graft donor. CDR3s include the opening cysteine and the closing phenylalanine or tryptophan. The D gene is left open where the match is weak. Not every row has a clone size; where given, it reads once, few, many or a size class.

J,D,length,V,size,CDR3,DNA
TRBJ1-1,.,11,TRBV6-6,.,CASSYPTEAFF,TGTGCCAGCAGTTACCCCACTGAAGCTTTCTTT
TRBJ1-2,TRBD1,14,TRBV28,.,CASSLTGVNYGYTF,TGTGCCAGCAGTTTAACAGGGGTAAACTATGGCTACACCTTC
TRBJ1-2,TRBD1,14,TRBV5-6,.,CASSSGQFNYGYTF,TGTGCCAGCAGCTCGGGACAGTTTAACTATGGCTACACCTTC
TRBJ2-3,TRBD2,15,TRBV6-4,few,CASSAGTSGTDTQYF,TGTGCCAGCAGCGCCGGGACTAGCGGCACAGATACGCAGTATTTT
TRBJ1-1,.,13,TRBV11-3,.,CASSYGGNTEAFF,TGTGCCAGCAGCTACGGGGGGAACACTGAAGCTTTCTTT
TRBJ2-2,TRBD1,13,TRBV2,once,CASSAQGAGELFF,TGTGCCAGCAGCGCACAGGGGGCCGGGGAGCTGTTTTTT
TRBJ1-2,.,13,TRBV30,.,CAWSVRDYYGYTF,TGTGCCTGGAGTGTCCGGGACTACTATGGCTACACCTTC
TRBJ2-3,TRBD1,15,TRBV5-4,.,CASSLEGASTDTQYF,TGTGCCAGCAGCTTGGAGGGGGCTAGCACAGATACGCAGTATTTT
TRBJ2-7,TRBD2,15,TRBV27,.,CASSLTSGRAYEQYF,TGTGCCAGCAGTTTGACTAGCGGGAGGGCCTACGAGCAGTACTTC
TRBJ1-1,.,13,TRBV4-2,.,CASSQGVRAEAFF,TGTGCCAGCAGCCAAGGGGTCAGGGCTGAAGCTTTCTTT
TRBJ2-3,TRBD1,15,TRBV9,.,CASSVARDRGDTQYF,TGTGCCAGCAGCGTAGCTCGGGACAGGGGGGATACGCAGTATTTT
TRBJ1-2,TRBD1,14,TRBV19,.,CASTTPTGAGGYTF,TGTGCCAGTACGACCCCGACAGGGGCGGGTGGCTACACCTTC
TRBJ2-1,TRBD2,16,TRBV4-1,.,CASSVSGESSYNEQFF,TGCGCCAGCAGCGTTAGCGGGGAAAGCTCCTACAATGAGCAGTTCTTC
TRBJ2-7,.,12,TRBV27,.,CASSEYGDEQYF,TGTGCCAGCAGTGAGTATGGAGACGAGCAGTACTTC
TRBJ2-5,.,15,TRBV7-7,.,CASSLVPGGRETQYF,TGTGCTAGCAGCTTAGTACCGGGGGGCCGAGAGACCCAGTACTTC
TRBJ2-7,TRBD2,14,TRBV5-4,.,CASSLRLAGGEQYF,TGTGCCAGCAGCTTAAGACTAGCGGGAGGCGAGCAGTACTTC
TRBJ2-3,.,17,TRBV7-9,.,CASSLERGLTSTDTQYF,TGTGCCAGCAGCTTAGAAAGGGGACTTACTAGCACAGATACGCAGTATTTT
TRBJ2-5,TRBD2,18,TRBV5-1,.,CASSLLASGRVFLETQYF,TGCGCCAGCAGCTTGTTGGCTAGCGGGAGAGTTTTTCTAGAGACCCAGTACTTC
TRBJ2-7,TRBD2,15,TRBV10-3,.,CAIRDPSGSPYEQYF,TGTGCCATCAGGGACCCTAGCGGGAGTCCCTACGAGCAGTACTTC
TRBJ2-7,.,15,TRBV11-2,few,CASSLMGGGFYEQYF,TGTGCCAGCAGCTTAATGGGAGGTGGATTCTACGAGCAGTACTTC
TRBJ1-1,.,14,TRBV27,few,CASSLGGLGTEAFF,TGTGCCAGCAGTTTAGGGGGGCTCGGCACTGAAGCTTTCTTT
TRBJ2-2,.,14,TRBV7-9,.,CASSSRGLTGELFF,TGTGCCAGCAGCTCCCGGGGGTTAACCGGGGAGCTGTTTTTT
TRBJ1-4,.,14,TRBV7-8,.,CASSHGGGSEKLFF,TGTGCCAGCAGCCATGGGGGCGGGAGTGAAAAACTGTTTTTT
TRBJ2-7,.,12,TRBV6-5,.,CASSYSKGEQYF,TGTGCCAGCAGTTACTCGAAAGGAGAGCAGTACTTC
TRBJ2-1,TRBD2,15,TRBV28,.,CASSTTSGSHNEQFF,TGTGCCAGCAGTACGACTAGCGGGAGCCACAATGAGCAGTTCTTC
TRBJ1-6,.,17,TRBV7-7,.,CARGTRGTSSYNSPLHF,TGTGCCAGGGGGACTAGGGGAACCAGCTCCTATAATTCACCCCTCCACTTT
TRBJ2-2,TRBD1,14,TRBV6-5,few,CASTPTGLGGELFF,TGTGCCAGCACCCCGACAGGGTTGGGCGGGGAGCTGTTTTTT
TRBJ1-2,TRBD1,13,TRBV10-1,few,CASSSDRVYGYTF,TGCGCCAGCAGCTCCGACAGGGTATATGGCTACACCTTC
TRBJ2-5,TRBD2,15,TRBV5-6,.,CASSSETSGKETQYF,TGTGCCAGCAGCAGCGAGACTAGCGGGAAAGAGACCCAGTACTTC
TRBJ2-1,TRBD2,15,TRBV7-8,.,CASSLSGSPYNEQFF,TGTGCCAGTAGCCTCAGCGGGAGTCCCTACAATGAGCAGTTCTTC
TRBJ2-7,.,12,TRBV29-1,.,CSALTHTYEQYF,TGCAGCGCCTTGACACATACCTACGAGCAGTACTTC
TRBJ1-2,.,15,TRBV6-5,once,CASSYSPGGDYGYTF,TGTGCCAGCAGTTACTCCCCGGGAGGAGACTATGGCTACACCTTC
TRBJ2-2,.,12,TRBV10-3,.,CAISGDTGELFF,TGTGCCATCAGTGGGGACACCGGGGAGCTGTTTTTT
TRBJ2-1,.,12,TRBV28,.,CASSSQGFGQFF,TGTGCCAGCAGTTCACAGGGTTTTGGGCAGTTCTTC
TRBJ1-3,.,18,TRBV7-5,.,CARSLGPPGTGTGNTIYF,TGTGCCAGAAGCTTAGGCCCCCCAGGGACAGGGACGGGAAACACCATATATTTT
TRBJ2-4,.,15,TRBV11-1,few,CASSSNRDGKNIQYF,TGTGCCAGCAGCTCAAACCGGGACGGCAAAAACATTCAGTACTTC
TRBJ2-7,.,14,TRBV5-6,.,CASSLRDPSYEQYF,TGTGCCAGCAGCTTGCGGGACCCCTCCTACGAGCAGTACTTC
TRBJ2-7,TRBD2,16,TRBV28,.,CASSLSWAGGSYEQYF,TGTGCCAGCAGTTTAAGTTGGGCGGGGGGCTCCTACGAGCAGTACTTC
TRBJ2-7,.,13,TRBV28,.,CASTPFGSYEQYF,TGTGCCAGCACCCCATTTGGCTCCTACGAGCAGTACTTC
TRBJ2-1,.,13,TRBV28,.,CASSEGWAHEQFF,TGTGCCAGCAGTGAGGGATGGGCGCATGAGCAGTTCTTC
TRBJ1-1,.,13,TRBV29-1,.,CSVITGDDTEAFF,TGCAGCGTTATAACAGGCGACGACACTGAAGCTTTCTTT
TRBJ2-7,.,17,TRBV30,.,CAWARTRQGRMVYEQYF,TGTGCCTGGGCGAGGACTAGACAGGGTAGGATGGTCTACGAGCAGTACTTC